A selection of T cell receptor beta chains follows, all from one sample in a study of T-cell memory formation after mild COVID-19. TCRdb fed the 5' RACE reads into MiXCR, producing one record per CDR3 protein. The sample lists roughly 130,000 distinct CDR3 sequences, about 17% seen once, with around 4.8% in the top ten. Sequencing used PBMCs or a T cell subset sorted from them (not recorded which). Receptors were obtained from a man between 18 and 35 years old who had mild COVID-19 (a few samples of this study predate the infection). Cell type and time point are not known. Both conserved end residues are part of each CDR3. Fields, in order: clone size, J gene, V gene, D gene, CDR3 protein, CDR3 DNA. The D gene is left open where the match is weak. Rows may omit the clone size; those that give it use once, few, many or a size class.

size: -; J: TRBJ2-5; V: TRBV20-1; D: -; CDR3: CSAQAPGQETQYF; DNA: TGCAGTGCTCAGGCGCCGGGGCAAGAGACCCAGTACTTC
size: few; J: TRBJ1-1; V: TRBV5-1; D: -; CDR3: CASSSGAGNTEAFF; DNA: TGCGCCAGCAGCTCCGGGGCGGGAAACACTGAAGCTTTCTTT
size: -; J: TRBJ1-2; V: TRBV6-5; D: -; CDR3: CASSPSRANYGYTF; DNA: TGTGCCAGCAGTCCCAGTCGGGCTAACTATGGCTACACCTTC
size: many; J: TRBJ2-5; V: TRBV13; D: TRBD1; CDR3: CASTYRGQETQYF; DNA: TGTGCCAGCACGTACAGGGGTCAAGAGACCCAGTACTTC
size: -; J: TRBJ2-1; V: TRBV4-3; D: TRBD2; CDR3: CASSQDWGSLAGVPAYNEQFF; DNA: TGCGCCAGCAGCCAAGATTGGGGAAGTCTAGCGGGGGTCCCGGCCTACAATGAGCAGTTCTTC
size: many; J: TRBJ2-5; V: TRBV19; D: TRBD2; CDR3: CASSRGLAGAMQETQYF; DNA: TGTGCCAGTAGTAGGGGACTAGCGGGGGCTATGCAAGAGACCCAGTACTTC
size: -; J: TRBJ2-2; V: TRBV7-3; D: -; CDR3: CASSSGLSTGELFF; DNA: TGTGCCAGCAGCTCGGGACTTTCGACCGGGGAGCTGTTTTTT
size: -; J: TRBJ1-5; V: TRBV7-9; D: -; CDR3: CASSGSGQPQHF; DNA: TGTGCCAGCAGCGGGTCGGGTCAGCCCCAGCATTTT
size: few; J: TRBJ2-3; V: TRBV5-5; D: -; CDR3: CASSLALQGRGTDTQYF; DNA: TGTGCCAGCAGCTTGGCCCTCCAGGGTCGAGGCACAGATACGCAGTATTTT
size: -; J: TRBJ2-4; V: TRBV12-3/TRBV12-4; D: -; CDR3: CASSLNVAKNIQYF; DNA: TGTGCCAGCAGTTTAAACGTAGCCAAAAACATTCAGTACTTC
size: many; J: TRBJ2-1; V: TRBV5-1; D: -; CDR3: CASSPRGIGSSYNEQFF; DNA: TGCGCCAGCAGCCCCCGGGGAATAGGCAGCTCCTACAATGAGCAGTTCTTC
size: -; J: TRBJ2-5; V: TRBV7-9; D: -; CDR3: CASSSQPETQYF; DNA: TGTGCCAGCAGCTCTCAGCCAGAGACCCAGTACTTC
size: -; J: TRBJ1-1; V: TRBV19; D: -; CDR3: CASKDSLKAFF; DNA: TGTGCCAGTAAGGACAGCCTAAAAGCTTTCTTT
size: -; J: TRBJ1-2; V: TRBV11-2; D: -; CDR3: CASSLSRVGYTF; DNA: TGTGCCAGCAGCTTAAGTAGGGTTGGCTACACCTTC
size: many; J: TRBJ2-3; V: TRBV5-1; D: -; CDR3: CASSPDTDTQYF; DNA: TGTGCCAGCAGCCCTGACACAGATACGCAGTATTTT
size: -; J: TRBJ2-5; V: TRBV7-6; D: -; CDR3: CASSPDEEETQYF; DNA: TGTGCCAGCAGCCCCGACGAGGAAGAGACCCAGTACTTC
size: many; J: TRBJ1-6; V: TRBV12-3/TRBV12-4; D: TRBD1; CDR3: CASSLGTGSPLHF; DNA: TGTGCCAGCAGTTTGGGGACAGGATCACCCCTCCACTTT
size: many; J: TRBJ2-3; V: TRBV7-2; D: -; CDR3: CASSISTDTQYF; DNA: TGTGCCAGCAGCATTAGCACAGATACGCAGTATTTT